Listed here are 20 T cell receptor beta chains from one sample, sequenced in a study of response to subunit inactivated influenza vaccine. TCRdb re-analysed the RT-PCR reads in MiXCR, keeping a single row per CDR3 protein. The table has hundreds of thousands of distinct CDR3 sequences, 11% seen once. The same sample was also used in a study of T cells expressing NK-cell markers. That work states: Beta-chain TCR cDNA was generated via 5'RACE template switching with UMIs.

The source was PBMCs from blood, collected on the day of vaccination. The receptors shown here come from a man aged 50-60 years who received an inactivated influenza vaccine.

A few counts support this clonotype. CDR3: CASSPSAGRAYEQYF. As DNA, the CDR3 is TGTGCCAGCAGTCCGTCGGCGGGGAGAGCGTACGAGCAGTACTTC. The V and J genes are TRBV6-2 or TRBV6-3 and TRBJ2-7, with D possibly being TRBD2 (6 bases). V was trimmed by 5 bases and J by 4 bases, leaving 18 bases between them. Germline V gene sequence: CDR1 MNHEY, CDR2 SVGEGT. The CDR3 length is 15 residues.

This clonotype was seen ten or more times. This chain links TRBV28 with TRBJ2-4; 16 bases are a match to TRBD2. Germline V gene data show CDR1 as MDHEN and CDR2 as SYDVKM. V gave up 6 bases and J gave up 1 base; unmatched junction bases: 9. CDR3 size: 19 residues. Written as DNA, the CDR3 is TGTGCCAGCAGGCACGGGACTAGCGGGGGGGCCGGGGCCAAAAACATTCAGTACTTC. Amino acid sequence: CASRHGTSGGAGAKNIQYF.

Concerning this clonotype: One end of the junction does not line up with germline, which may come from a read error. V gene TRBV3-1 combines with J gene TRBJ2-5; D possibly corresponds to TRBD2 (6 bases). The CDR3 contains 9 residues. CDR1 and CDR2 (germline): LGHDT, YNNKEL (reference sequence). CDR3 nucleotides: TGTGCCGGACTTGGGGGGTCCCGCTTC. Amino acid sequence: CAGLGGSRF.

This clonotype was seen a handful of times. The J gene is TRBJ2-7, the V gene TRBV21-1. TRBV21-1 is a pseudogene. This CDR3 is 17 amino acids long. CDR3 region: CASSKLLPERASYEQYF. In nucleotides, the CDR3 is TGTGCCAGCAGCAAACTTTTACCCGAACGGGCCTCCTACGAGCAGTACTTC.

This clonotype showed up just a few times. V gene TRBV28 combines with J gene TRBJ1-1, with D possibly matching TRBD1 (5 bases). This CDR3 contains 12 residues. Germline CDR1 is MDHEN and CDR2 is SYDVKM. V was pared by 6 bases and J by 10 bases, with 15 bases between. CDR3 residues: CASRYKPGPAFF. DNA for the CDR3: TGTGCCAGCAGGTACAAACCAGGGCCAGCTTTCTTT.

A few counts support this clonotype. This chain joins TRBV6-1 and TRBJ2-4; D not resolved. Germline V lookup: CDR1 MNHNS, CDR2 SASEGT. The CDR3 contains 15 residues. Trimming cost V 1 base and J 4 bases, with 11 bases left between them. The CDR3 here is CASSEVGSLKNIQYF. The CDR3 DNA sequence: TGTGCCAGCAGTGAAGTGGGCAGTTTGAAAAACATTCAGTACTTC.

The chain has TRBV28 and TRBJ2-3, with D tentatively TRBD2 (6 bases). Germline V lookup: CDR1 MDHEN, CDR2 SYDVKM. The CDR3 sequence is 16 residues long. The V and J ends lost 7 bases and 1 base respectively, with 18 bases between them. The DNA of the CDR3 is TGTGCCAGCACCGAGACCGGAGGGTACCGCACAGATACGCAGTATTTT. Protein product: CASTETGGYRTDTQYF.

This clonotype appeared a few times. The chain couples TRBV28 to TRBJ1-2; 11 nucleotides match TRBD1. CDR1 is MDHEN, CDR2 SYDVKM, per germline. The trim removed 3 bases at V and 7 bases at J, leaving 10 bases unmatched. The CDR3 totals 16 residues. For the CDR3, the DNA is TGTGCCAGCAGTTTCGGACAGGGGGCGGTCGGTGGTGGCTACACCTTC. Its protein is CASSFGQGAVGGGYTF.

The V call is TRBV24-1, the J call TRBJ2-5, with D possibly being TRBD2 (7 bases). Per the germline V gene, CDR1 is KGHDR and CDR2 is SFDVKD. Trimming cost V 9 bases and J 5 bases, with 18 bases left between them. The CDR3 length is 14 residues. CDR3 residues: CATGSGGRSETQYF. In DNA, the CDR3 is TGTGCCACCGGGTCCGGGGGGCGATCCGAGACCCAGTACTTC.

The chain recombines TRBV29-1 with TRBJ1-1, with TRBD1 as a possible D gene (6 bases). Per the germline V gene, CDR1 is SQVTM and CDR2 is ANQGSEA. The V end was cut by 3 bases, the J end by 0 bases, with 14 bases between. The CDR3 totals 15 residues. CDR3 in DNA: TGCAGCGTTGATAACGGACAGCGGATGAACACTGAAGCTTTCTTT. Its protein product is CSVDNGQRMNTEAFF. Full variable domain (rest looked up from reference TRBV29-1 and TRBJ1-1): SAVISQKPSRDICQRGTSLTIQCQVDSQVTMMFWYRQQPGQSLTLIATANQGSEATYESGFVIDKFPISRPNLTFSTLTVSNMSPEDSSIYLCSVDNGQRMNTEAFFGQGTRLTVV.

CDR3 sequence reads: CASSFLRAGVSSYNEQFF. CDR3 coding DNA: TGTGCCAGCAGTTTCCTACGCGCAGGGGTTAGCTCCTACAATGAGCAGTTCTTC. The J gene is TRBJ2-1, the V gene TRBV28, with D possibly being TRBD1 (6 bases). The CDR3 spans 18 residues. The V end lost 3 bases, the J end lost 0 bases, and 18 bases lay between the germline ends. Germline V gene lookup returns CDR1 MDHEN and CDR2 SYDVKM.

This clonotype was counted many times. The chain couples TRBV10-3 to TRBJ2-7; D call uncertain. This CDR3 has 14 amino acids. The V gene lost 0 bases and the J gene lost 1 base, with 7 bases spanning the gap. Germline-derived CDR1 and CDR2 are ENHRY and SYGVKD. The CDR3 nucleotides read TGTGCCATCAGTGAGTCTGGCGGTTCCTACGAGCAGTACTTC. Translated: CAISESGGSYEQYF.

The V call is TRBV20-1, the J call TRBJ2-3; TRBD2 is a possible D gene (5 bases). This CDR3 region has 13 residues. Germline V gene lookup returns CDR1 DFQATT and CDR2 SNEGSKA (reference sequence). Trimming removed 2 bases at V and 5 bases at J, with 11 bases between. Here the CDR3 reads CSARFLAGDTQYF. The CDR3 region has the DNA TGCAGTGCTAGATTTCTAGCTGGAGATACGCAGTATTTT.

The chain's CDR3 is CASSPLGGTPPLYGYTF. In DNA form, the CDR3 reads TGTGCCAGCAGCCCCCTCGGTGGCACCCCACCCCTATATGGCTACACCTTC. This chain connects TRBV5-6 to TRBJ1-2; no clear D. V was cut by 4 bases and J by 5 bases, with 24 bases left in between. The CDR3 is 17 amino acids. Looked up from germline, CDR1 is SGHDT and CDR2 is YYEEEE. Full variable domain (remainder filled in from reference TRBV5-6 and TRBJ1-2): DAGVTQSPTHLIKTRGQQVTLRCSPKSGHDTVSWYQQALGQGPQFIFQYYEEEERQRGNFPDRFSGHQFPNYSSELNVNALLLGDSALYLCASSPLGGTPPLYGYTFGSGTRLTVV.

This clonotype was seen only a few times. J is TRBJ2-7 and V is TRBV20-1; 12 bases are shared with TRBD2. The CDR3 has 15 residues. V was clipped by 3 bases and J by 6 bases; unmatched bases: 9. The germline gives CDR1 DFQATT, CDR2 SNEGSKA (reference sequence). This CDR3 reads CSASSLLAGGGEQYF. The CDR3 nucleotides read TGCAGTGCTAGCTCTCTACTAGCGGGAGGTGGCGAGCAGTACTTC.

This clonotype showed up many times. This chain links TRBV7-8 with TRBJ2-1; 12 nucleotides line up with TRBD2. Trimming removed 3 bases from V and 11 bases from J; junction bases left unmatched: 8. CDR3 length equals 15 residues. Germline CDR1 and CDR2: SGHVS and FQNEAQ. DNA for the CDR3: TGTGCCAGCAGCTTTCTAAAGACTAGCGGGAGCAAGCAGTTCTTC. Encoded protein: CASSFLKTSGSKQFF. Full variable domain (remainder filled in from reference TRBV7-8 and TRBJ2-1): GAGVSQSPRYKVAKRGQDVALRCDPISGHVSLFWYQQALGQGPEFLTYFQNEAQLDKSGLPSDRFFAERPEGSVSTLKIQRTQQEDSAVYLCASSFLKTSGSKQFFGPGTRLTVL.

This clonotype was detected only a few times. The V gene is TRBV7-9, the J gene TRBJ1-2, with D tentatively TRBD1 (6 bases). There are 14 residues in the CDR3. The V and J ends lost 3 bases and 8 bases respectively, with 16 bases between them. Germline-derived CDR1 and CDR2 are SEHNR and FQNEAQ (reference sequence). The CDR3 DNA sequence: TGTGCCAGCAGCTTTGAACAGGGAATAAGGGGCTACACCTTC. Translated: CASSFEQGIRGYTF.

This sequence joins TRBV28 and TRBJ1-1, with 9 bases identical to TRBD1. Germline CDR1 reads MDHEN; CDR2 reads SYDVKM. V dropped 6 bases and J dropped 1; count of bases not matched to a gene: 9. This CDR3 contains 16 residues. DNA of the CDR3: TGTGCCAGCAGACCTATTGGACAGGGGTCGAACACTGAAGCTTTCTTT. Translation gives CASRPIGQGSNTEAFF.

This chain joins TRBV18 and TRBJ2-4, with TRBD1 matching 7 bases. CDR1 KGHSH and CDR2 LQKENI come from the germline V gene. Trimming at V came to 2 bases and at J to 3 bases, leaving 7 bases not matched to a gene. The CDR3 has 16 amino acids. CDR3 residues: CASSPTPGQFKNIQYF. CDR3 nucleotides: TGTGCCAGCTCACCAACTCCGGGACAGTTCAAAAACATTCAGTACTTC.

The chain employs TRBV3-1 and TRBJ2-3; TRBD1 aligns across 8 bases. Germline assignment: CDR1 LGHDT and CDR2 YNNKEL (reference sequence). The CDR3 loop spans 15 amino acids. V trimming: 4 bases; J trimming: 5 bases; junction bases outside the gene matches: 8. In DNA, the CDR3 is TGTGCCAGCAGCCCTCAAGGACAGGGCGGAGATACGCAGTATTTT. Protein: CASSPQGQGGDTQYF.